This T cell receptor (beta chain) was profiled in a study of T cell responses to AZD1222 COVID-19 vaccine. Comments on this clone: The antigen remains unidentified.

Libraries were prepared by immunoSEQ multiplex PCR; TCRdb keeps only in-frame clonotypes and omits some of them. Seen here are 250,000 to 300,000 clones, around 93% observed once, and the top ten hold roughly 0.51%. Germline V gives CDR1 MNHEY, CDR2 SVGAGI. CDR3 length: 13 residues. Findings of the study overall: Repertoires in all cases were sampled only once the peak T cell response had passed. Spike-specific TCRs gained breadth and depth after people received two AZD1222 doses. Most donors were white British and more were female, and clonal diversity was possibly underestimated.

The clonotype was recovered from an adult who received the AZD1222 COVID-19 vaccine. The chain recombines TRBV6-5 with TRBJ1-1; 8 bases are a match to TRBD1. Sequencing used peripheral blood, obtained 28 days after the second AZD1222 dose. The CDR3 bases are TGTGCGGGCACAGGGGGAATGAACACTGAAGCTTTCTTT. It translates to CAGTGGMNTEAFF.